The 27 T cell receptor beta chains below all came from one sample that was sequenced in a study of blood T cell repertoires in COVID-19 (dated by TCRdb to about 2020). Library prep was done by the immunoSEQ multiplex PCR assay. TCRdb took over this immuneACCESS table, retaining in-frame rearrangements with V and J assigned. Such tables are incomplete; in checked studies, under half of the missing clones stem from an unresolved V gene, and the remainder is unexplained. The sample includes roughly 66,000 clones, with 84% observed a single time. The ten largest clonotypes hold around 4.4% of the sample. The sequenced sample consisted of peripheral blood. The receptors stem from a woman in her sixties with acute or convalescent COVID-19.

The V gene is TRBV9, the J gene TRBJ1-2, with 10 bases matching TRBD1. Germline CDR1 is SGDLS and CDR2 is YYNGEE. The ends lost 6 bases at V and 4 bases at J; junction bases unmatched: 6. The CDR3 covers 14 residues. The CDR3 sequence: CASTYGTGAYGYTF. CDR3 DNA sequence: TGTGCCAGCACCTACGGGACAGGGGCCTATGGCTACACCTTC.

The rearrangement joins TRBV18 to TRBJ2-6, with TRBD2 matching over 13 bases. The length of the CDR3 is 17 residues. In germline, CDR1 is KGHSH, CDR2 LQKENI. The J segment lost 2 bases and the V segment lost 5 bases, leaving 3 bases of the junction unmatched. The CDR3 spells CASSALAGGPGANVLTF. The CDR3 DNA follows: TGTGCCAGCTCAGCACTAGCGGGGGGGCCTGGGGCCAACGTCCTGACTTTC.

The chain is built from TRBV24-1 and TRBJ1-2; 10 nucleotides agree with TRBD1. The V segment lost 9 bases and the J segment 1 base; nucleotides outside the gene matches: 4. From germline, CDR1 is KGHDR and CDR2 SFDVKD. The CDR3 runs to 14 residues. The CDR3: CATRDRGDNYGYTF. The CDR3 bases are TGTGCCACCCGGGACAGGGGTGATAACTATGGCTACACCTTC.

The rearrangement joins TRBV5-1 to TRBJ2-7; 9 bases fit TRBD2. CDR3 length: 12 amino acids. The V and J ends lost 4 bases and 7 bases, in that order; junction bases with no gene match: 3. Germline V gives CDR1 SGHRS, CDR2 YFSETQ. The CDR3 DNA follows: TGCGCCAGCAGCGATGGACTAGCGGAGCAGTACTTC. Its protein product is CASSDGLAEQYF.

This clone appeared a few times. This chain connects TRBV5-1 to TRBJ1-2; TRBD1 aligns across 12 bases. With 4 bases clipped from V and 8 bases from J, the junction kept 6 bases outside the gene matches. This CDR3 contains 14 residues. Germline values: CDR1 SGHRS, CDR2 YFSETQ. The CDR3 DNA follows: TGCGCCAGCAGCACCACCGGGACAGGGGGCGGCTACACCTTC. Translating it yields CASSTTGTGGGYTF.

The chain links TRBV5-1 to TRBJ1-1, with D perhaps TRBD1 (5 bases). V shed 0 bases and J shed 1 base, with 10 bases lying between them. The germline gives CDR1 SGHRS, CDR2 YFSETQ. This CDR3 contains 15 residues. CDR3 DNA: TGCGCCAGCAGCTTGGGGTCCGGACAGAACACTGAAGCTTTCTTT. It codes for CASSLGSGQNTEAFF.

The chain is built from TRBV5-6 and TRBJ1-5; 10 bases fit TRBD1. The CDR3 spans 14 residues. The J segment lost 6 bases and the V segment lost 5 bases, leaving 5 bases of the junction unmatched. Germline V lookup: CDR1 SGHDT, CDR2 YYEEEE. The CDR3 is CASRRQGAGQPQHF. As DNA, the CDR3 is TGTGCCAGCAGGCGACAGGGGGCAGGTCAGCCCCAGCATTTT.

This CDR3 is CASKQGLAGNQETQYF. The CDR3 nucleotides read TGTGCCAGCAAACAGGGACTAGCGGGGAACCAAGAGACCCAGTACTTC. The rearrangement joins TRBV27 to TRBJ2-5; TRBD2 agrees at 13 bases. The germline V gene encodes CDR1 MNHEY and CDR2 SMNVEV (reference sequence). J lost 0 bases, V lost 7 bases, and 5 bases had no gene match. This CDR3 is 16 amino acids long.

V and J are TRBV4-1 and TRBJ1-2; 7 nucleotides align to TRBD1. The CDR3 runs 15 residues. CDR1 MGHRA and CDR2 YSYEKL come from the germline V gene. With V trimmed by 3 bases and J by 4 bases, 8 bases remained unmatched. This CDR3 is CASSQAGTALYGYTF. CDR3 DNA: TGCGCCAGCAGCCAGGCCGGGACAGCACTCTATGGCTACACCTTC.

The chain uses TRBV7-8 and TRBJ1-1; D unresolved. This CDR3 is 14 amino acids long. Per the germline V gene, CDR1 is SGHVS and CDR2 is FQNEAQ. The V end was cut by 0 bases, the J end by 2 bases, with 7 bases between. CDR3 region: CASSLAEANTEAFF. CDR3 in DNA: TGTGCCAGCAGCTTAGCGGAGGCCAACACTGAAGCTTTCTTT.

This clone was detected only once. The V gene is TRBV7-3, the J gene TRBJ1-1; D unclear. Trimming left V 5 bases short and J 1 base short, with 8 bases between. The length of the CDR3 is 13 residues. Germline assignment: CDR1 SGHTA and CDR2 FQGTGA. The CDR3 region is CASSQTANTEAFF. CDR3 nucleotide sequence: TGTGCCAGCAGCCAAACAGCGAACACTGAAGCTTTCTTT.

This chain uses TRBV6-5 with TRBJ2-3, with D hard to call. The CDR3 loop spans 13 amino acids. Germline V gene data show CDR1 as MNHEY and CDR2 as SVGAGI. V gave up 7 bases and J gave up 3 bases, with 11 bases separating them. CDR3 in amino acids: CASISGWTDTQYF. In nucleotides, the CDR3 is TGTGCCAGCATTTCCGGGTGGACAGATACGCAGTATTTT.

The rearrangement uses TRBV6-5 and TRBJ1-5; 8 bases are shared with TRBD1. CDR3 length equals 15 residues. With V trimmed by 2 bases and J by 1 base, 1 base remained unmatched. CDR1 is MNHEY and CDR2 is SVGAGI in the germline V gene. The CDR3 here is CASSYGQGSNQPQHF. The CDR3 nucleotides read TGTGCCAGCAGTTACGGACAGGGAAGCAATCAGCCCCAGCATTTT.

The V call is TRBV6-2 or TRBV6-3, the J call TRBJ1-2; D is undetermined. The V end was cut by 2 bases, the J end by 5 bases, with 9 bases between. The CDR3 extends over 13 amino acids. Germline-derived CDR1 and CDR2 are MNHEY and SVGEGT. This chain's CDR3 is CASSYMSLYGYTF. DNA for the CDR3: TGTGCCAGCAGTTACATGTCTCTGTATGGCTACACCTTC.

For the CDR3, the DNA is TGTGCCAGCAGTTACACCGAGACACCGTCTGGAAACACCATATATTTT. Its protein product is CASSYTETPSGNTIYF. The chain has TRBV6-6 and TRBJ1-3; D gene ambiguous. This CDR3 is 16 amino acids long. The germline V and J ends were trimmed by 2 bases and 1 base, with 12 bases remaining between them. CDR1 MNHNY and CDR2 SVGAGI come from the germline V gene (reference sequence).

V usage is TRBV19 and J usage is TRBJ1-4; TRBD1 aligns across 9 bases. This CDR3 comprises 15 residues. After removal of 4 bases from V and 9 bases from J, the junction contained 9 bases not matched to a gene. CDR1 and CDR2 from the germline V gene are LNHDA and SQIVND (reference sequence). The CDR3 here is CASSTAGTGNKKLFF. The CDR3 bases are TGTGCCAGTAGTACAGCCGGGACAGGGAATAAAAAACTGTTTTTT.

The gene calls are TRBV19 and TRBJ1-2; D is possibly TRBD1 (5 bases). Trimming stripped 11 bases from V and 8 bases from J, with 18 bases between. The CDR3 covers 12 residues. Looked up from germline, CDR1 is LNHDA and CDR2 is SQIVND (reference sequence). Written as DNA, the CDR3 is TGTGCCTCCTCGGGGAGGACATTGGGCTACACCTTC. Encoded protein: CASSGRTLGYTF. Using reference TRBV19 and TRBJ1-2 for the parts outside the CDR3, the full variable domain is DGGITQSPKYLFRKEGQNVTLSCEQNLNHDAMYWYRQDPGQGLRLIYYSQIVNDFQKGDIAEGYSVSREKKESFPLTVTSAQKNPTAFYLCASSGRTLGYTFGSGTRLTVV.

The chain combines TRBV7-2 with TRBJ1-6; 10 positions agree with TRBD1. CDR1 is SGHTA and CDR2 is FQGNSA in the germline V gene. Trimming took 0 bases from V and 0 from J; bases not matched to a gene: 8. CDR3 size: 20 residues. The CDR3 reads CASSLAGQGVGYSYNSPLHF. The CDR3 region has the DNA TGTGCCAGCAGCTTAGCAGGACAGGGGGTTGGGTACTCCTATAATTCACCCCTCCACTTT.

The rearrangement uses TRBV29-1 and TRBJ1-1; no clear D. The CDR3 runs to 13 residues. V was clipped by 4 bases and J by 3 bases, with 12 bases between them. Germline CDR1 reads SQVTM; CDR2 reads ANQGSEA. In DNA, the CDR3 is TGCAGCGTTGTTGGGCAGCTCTACACTGAAGCTTTCTTT. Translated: CSVVGQLYTEAFF.

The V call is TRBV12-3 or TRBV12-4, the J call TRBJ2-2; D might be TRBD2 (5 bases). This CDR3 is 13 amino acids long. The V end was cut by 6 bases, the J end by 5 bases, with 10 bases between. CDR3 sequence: CASSVRGTGELFF. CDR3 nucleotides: TGTGCCAGCAGCGTACGGGGTACCGGGGAGCTGTTTTTT.

CDR3 sequence reads: CASSAHLTGWDQPQHF. CDR3 DNA sequence: TGTGCCAGCAGTGCCCACCTGACAGGGTGGGACCAGCCCCAGCATTTT. The chain combines TRBV6-1 with TRBJ1-5; TRBD1 matches 7 bases. Germline trimming cut 4 bases from V and 7 bases from J; bases unmatched to any gene: 13. The CDR3 totals 16 residues. Germline-derived CDR1 and CDR2 are MNHNS and SASEGT.

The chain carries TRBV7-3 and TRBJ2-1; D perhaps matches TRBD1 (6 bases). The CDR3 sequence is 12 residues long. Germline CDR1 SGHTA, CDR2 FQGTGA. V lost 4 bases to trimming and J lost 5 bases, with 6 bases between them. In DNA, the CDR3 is TGTGCCAGCAGCTGGGACAACAATGAGCAGTTCTTC. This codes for CASSWDNNEQFF.

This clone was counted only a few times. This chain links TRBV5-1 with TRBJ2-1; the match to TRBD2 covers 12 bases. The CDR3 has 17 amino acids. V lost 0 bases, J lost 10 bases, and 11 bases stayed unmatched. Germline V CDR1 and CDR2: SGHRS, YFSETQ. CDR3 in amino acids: CASSLAGLAGHGGEQFF. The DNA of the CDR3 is TGCGCCAGCAGCTTGGCGGGACTAGCGGGTCACGGGGGCGAGCAGTTCTTC.

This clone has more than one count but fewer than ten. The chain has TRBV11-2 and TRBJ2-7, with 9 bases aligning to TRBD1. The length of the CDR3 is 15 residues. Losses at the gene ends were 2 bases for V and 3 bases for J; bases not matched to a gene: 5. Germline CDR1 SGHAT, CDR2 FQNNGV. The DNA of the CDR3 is TGTGCCAGCAGCTTAAACACAGGGGGCGGCTACGAGCAGTACTTC. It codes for CASSLNTGGGYEQYF.

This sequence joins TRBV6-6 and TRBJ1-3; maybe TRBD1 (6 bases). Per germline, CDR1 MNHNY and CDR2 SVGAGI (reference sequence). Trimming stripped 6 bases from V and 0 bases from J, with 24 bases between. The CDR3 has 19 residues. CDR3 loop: CASSHYPRDTFFSGNTIYF. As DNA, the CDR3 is TGTGCCAGCAGCCACTACCCCCGGGACACCTTTTTCTCTGGAAACACCATATATTTT.

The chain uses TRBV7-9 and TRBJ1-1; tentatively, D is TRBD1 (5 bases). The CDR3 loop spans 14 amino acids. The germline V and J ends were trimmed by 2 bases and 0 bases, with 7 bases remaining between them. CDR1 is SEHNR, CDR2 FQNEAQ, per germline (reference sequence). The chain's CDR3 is CASSLWDLNTEAFF. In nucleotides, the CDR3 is TGTGCCAGCAGCTTATGGGACTTGAACACTGAAGCTTTCTTT.

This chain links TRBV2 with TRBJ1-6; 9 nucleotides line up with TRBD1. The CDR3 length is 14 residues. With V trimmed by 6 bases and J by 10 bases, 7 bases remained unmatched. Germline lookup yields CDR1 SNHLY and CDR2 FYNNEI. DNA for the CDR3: TGTGCCAGCAGGCCGGGACAGGGTTTCTCACCCCTCCACTTT. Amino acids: CASRPGQGFSPLHF.